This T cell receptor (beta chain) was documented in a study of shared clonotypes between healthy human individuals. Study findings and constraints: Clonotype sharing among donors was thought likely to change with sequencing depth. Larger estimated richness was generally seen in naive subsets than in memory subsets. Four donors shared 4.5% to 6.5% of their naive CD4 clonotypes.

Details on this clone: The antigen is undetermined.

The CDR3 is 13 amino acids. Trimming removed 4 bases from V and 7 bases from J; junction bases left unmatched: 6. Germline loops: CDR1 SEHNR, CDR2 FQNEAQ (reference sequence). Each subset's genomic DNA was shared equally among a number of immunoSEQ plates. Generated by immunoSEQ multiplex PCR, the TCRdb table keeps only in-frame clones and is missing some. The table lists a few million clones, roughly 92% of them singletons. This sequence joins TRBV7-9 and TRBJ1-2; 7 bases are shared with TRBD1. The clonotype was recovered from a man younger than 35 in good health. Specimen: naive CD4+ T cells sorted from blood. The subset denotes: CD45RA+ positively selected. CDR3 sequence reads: CASSSRQGGGYTF. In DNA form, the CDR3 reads TGTGCCAGCAGCTCCCGACAGGGTGGTGGCTACACCTTC.